This T cell receptor (beta chain) was retrieved from a study of cytomegalovirus exposure and HLA in healthy donors. On this clone: Antigen: not known.

Germline CDR1 is SGHAT and CDR2 is FQNNGV. The germline V and J ends were trimmed by 3 bases and 3 bases, with 6 bases remaining between them. The CDR3 has 13 residues. It was with 60 Vbeta and 13 Jbeta primers that the PCR ran. TCRdb's table, derived via immunoSEQ multiplex PCR, lists solely in-frame clones and lacks some. Of 150,000 or so clones in the sample, about 74% were seen once. Points from the study as a whole: Indistinguishability led to the exclusion of some V segments, TRBV6-2 and TRBV6-3 included.

Sequencing was performed on PBMCs. J is TRBJ1-3 and V is TRBV11-2; D not certain. The receptor was isolated from a woman aged 40 to 50 in good health and CMV-seronegative. In DNA form, the CDR3 reads TGTGCCAGCAGCTTGGAGGTTGGAAACACCATATATTTT. Its translation is CASSLEVGNTIYF.